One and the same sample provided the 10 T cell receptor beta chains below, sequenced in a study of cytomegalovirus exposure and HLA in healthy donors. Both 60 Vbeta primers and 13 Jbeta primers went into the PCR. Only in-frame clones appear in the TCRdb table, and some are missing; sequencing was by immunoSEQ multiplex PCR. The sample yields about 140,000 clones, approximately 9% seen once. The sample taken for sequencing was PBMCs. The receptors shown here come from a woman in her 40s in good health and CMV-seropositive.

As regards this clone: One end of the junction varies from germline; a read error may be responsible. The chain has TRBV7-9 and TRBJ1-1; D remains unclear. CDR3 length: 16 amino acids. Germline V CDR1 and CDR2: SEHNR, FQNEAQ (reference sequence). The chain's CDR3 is CASSLGTGSIGTEALF. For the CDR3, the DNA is TGTGCCAGCAGCTTAGGTACGGGGTCGATCGGTACTGAAGCTCTCTTT.

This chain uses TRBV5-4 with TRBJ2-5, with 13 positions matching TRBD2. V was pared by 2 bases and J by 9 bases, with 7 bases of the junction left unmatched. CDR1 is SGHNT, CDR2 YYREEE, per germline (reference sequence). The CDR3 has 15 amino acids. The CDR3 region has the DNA TGTGCCAGCAGCTTTTCTGGGACTAGCGGGATGGCCCAGTACTTC. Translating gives CASSFSGTSGMAQYF.

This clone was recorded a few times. The CDR3 region has the DNA TGCGCCAGCAGCTTGGTTTTGGGTGGAGGTGGCTACACCTTC. Protein: CASSLVLGGGGYTF. The chain combines TRBV5-1 with TRBJ1-2; D not resolved. Germline V gene sequence: CDR1 SGHRS, CDR2 YFSETQ. This CDR3 spans 14 amino acids. V lost 0 bases and J lost 7, with 13 bases in between.

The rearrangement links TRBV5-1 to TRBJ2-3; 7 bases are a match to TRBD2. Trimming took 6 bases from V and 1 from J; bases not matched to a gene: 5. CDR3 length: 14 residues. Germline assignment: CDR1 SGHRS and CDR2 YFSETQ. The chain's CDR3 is CASTPAGGTDTQYF. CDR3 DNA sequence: TGCGCCAGCACCCCCGCGGGGGGCACAGATACGCAGTATTTT.

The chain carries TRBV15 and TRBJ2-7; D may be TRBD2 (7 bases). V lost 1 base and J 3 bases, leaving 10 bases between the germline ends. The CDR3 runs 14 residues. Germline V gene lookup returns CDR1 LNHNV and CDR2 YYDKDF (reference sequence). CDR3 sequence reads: CATSRAGGFYEQYF. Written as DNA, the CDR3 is TGTGCCACCAGCAGAGCGGGGGGCTTCTACGAGCAGTACTTC.

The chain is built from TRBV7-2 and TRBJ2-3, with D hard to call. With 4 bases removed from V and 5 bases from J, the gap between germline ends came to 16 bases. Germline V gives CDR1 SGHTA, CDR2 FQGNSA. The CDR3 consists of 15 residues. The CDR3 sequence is CASSWSYPSGDTQYF. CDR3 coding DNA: TGTGCCAGCAGCTGGAGTTACCCATCGGGAGATACGCAGTATTTT.

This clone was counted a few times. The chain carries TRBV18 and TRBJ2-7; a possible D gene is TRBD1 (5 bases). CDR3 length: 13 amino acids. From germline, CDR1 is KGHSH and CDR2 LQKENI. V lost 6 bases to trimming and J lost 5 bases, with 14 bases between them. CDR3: CASSPTERHEQYF. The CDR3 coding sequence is TGTGCCAGCTCCCCGACAGAACGCCACGAGCAGTACTTC.

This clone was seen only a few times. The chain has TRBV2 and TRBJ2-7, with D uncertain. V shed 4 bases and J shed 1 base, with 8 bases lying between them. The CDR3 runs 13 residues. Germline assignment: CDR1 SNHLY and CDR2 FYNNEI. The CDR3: CASSVRLSYEQYF. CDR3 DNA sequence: TGTGCCAGCAGTGTACGGTTATCCTACGAGCAGTACTTC. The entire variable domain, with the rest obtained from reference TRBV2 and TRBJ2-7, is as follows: EPEVTQTPSHQVTQMGQEVILRCVPISNHLYFYWYRQILGQKVEFLVSFYNNEISEKSEIFDDQFSVERPDGSNFTLKIRSTKLEDSAMYFCASSVRLSYEQYFGPGTRLTVT.

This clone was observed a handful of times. CDR3 nucleotide sequence: TGTGCCACCCAACAGGGTAGTTATAACACTGAAGCTTTCTTT. Its translation is CATQQGSYNTEAFF. The chain couples TRBV5-6 to TRBJ1-1; a possible D gene is TRBD1 (6 bases). Per the germline V gene, CDR1 is SGHDT and CDR2 is YYEEEE. The CDR3 is made up of 14 amino acids. With 9 bases removed from V and 2 bases from J, the gap between germline ends came to 17 bases.

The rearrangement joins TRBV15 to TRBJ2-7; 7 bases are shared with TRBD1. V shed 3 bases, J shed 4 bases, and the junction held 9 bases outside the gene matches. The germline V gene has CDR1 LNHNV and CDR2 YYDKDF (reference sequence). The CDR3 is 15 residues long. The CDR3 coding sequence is TGTGCCACCAGCAGGTCGGGACAGCTAAGATACGAGCAGTACTTC. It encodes CATSRSGQLRYEQYF. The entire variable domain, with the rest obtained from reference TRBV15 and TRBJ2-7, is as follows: DAMVIQNPRYQVTQFGKPVTLSCSQTLNHNVMYWYQQKSSQAPKLLFHYYDKDFNNEADTPDNFQSRRPNTSFCFLDIRSPGLGDTAMYLCATSRSGQLRYEQYFGPGTRLTVT.